These T cell receptor beta chains were read from a single sample in a study of control samples from healthy donors and cancer patients. Libraries were prepared by immunoSEQ multiplex PCR; TCRdb keeps only in-frame clonotypes and omits some of them. The repertoire has under 150,000 clones, about nine tenths of them found once; the top ten carry more than 4%. The specimen sequenced was blood. The receptors were sampled from a man younger than 40 in good health. Both conserved end residues are part of each CDR3. D genes are given only for firm matches. Not all rows give a size; the values are once, few, many and, for expanded clones, a class.

TRBJ2-1 | . | TRBV19 | . | CASSTASFREQFF | TGTGCCAGTAGTACGGCTAGTTTCCGGGAGCAGTTCTTC
TRBJ2-5 | . | TRBV7-3 | . | CASSFGLFETQYF | TGTGCCAGCAGCTTCGGACTCTTCGAGACCCAGTACTTC
TRBJ2-1 | . | TRBV2 | TRBD1 | CATVPGQGYNEQFF | TGTGCCACCGTACCGGGACAGGGCTACAATGAGCAGTTCTTC
TRBJ2-7 | . | TRBV19 | . | CASSIDPSIGTGRLEQYF | TGTGCCAGTAGTATAGACCCATCCATTGGTACAGGTCGACTCGAGCAGTACTTC
TRBJ2-3 | few | TRBV4-1 | . | CASSLKIGADTQYF | TGCGCCAGCAGCCTCAAAATAGGGGCAGATACGCAGTATTTT
TRBJ1-2 | . | TRBV9 | . | CASSVEAGGYGYTF | TGTGCCAGCAGCGTAGAGGCGGGTGGATATGGCTACACCTTC
TRBJ2-5 | . | TRBV6-6 | TRBD2 | CATLRTRGSGGETQYF | TGTGCCACCCTTCGTACCCGCGGGTCGGGGGGAGAGACCCAGTACTTC
TRBJ2-2 | . | TRBV9 | . | CASSKGQPGELFF | TGTGCCAGCAGCAAGGGACAACCCGGGGAGCTGTTTTTT
TRBJ2-5 | . | TRBV3-1/TRBV3-2 | TRBD1 | CASSQWDRGKTQYF | TGTGCCAGCAGCCAATGGGACAGGGGCAAGACCCAGTACTTC
TRBJ2-7 | . | TRBV6-5 | . | CATLASSSYEQYF | TGTGCCACTTTGGCATCTAGCTCCTACGAGCAGTACTTC
TRBJ2-1 | . | TRBV24-1 | . | CATSDPSSGWEQFF | TGTGCCACCAGTGATCCTTCGTCAGGGTGGGAGCAGTTCTTC
TRBJ2-7 | . | TRBV6-6 | TRBD2 | CASRSRLAGDYEQYF | TGTGCCAGCAGATCAAGACTAGCGGGAGACTACGAGCAGTACTTC
TRBJ2-2 | . | TRBV9 | TRBD2 | CASSVAIAGGSTGELFF | TGTGCCAGCAGCGTAGCTATAGCGGGAGGGTCGACCGGGGAGCTGTTTTTT
TRBJ2-3 | . | TRBV19 | . | CASQTRNTDTQYF | TGTGCCAGTCAGACTAGAAACACAGATACGCAGTATTTT
TRBJ1-5 | . | TRBV6-2/TRBV6-3 | . | CASSSPGGSNQPQHF | TGTGCCAGCAGCTCTCCCGGGGGCAGCAATCAGCCCCAGCATTTT
TRBJ1-6 | . | TRBV6-5 | . | CASSSRGSYNSPLHF | TGTGCCAGCAGCTCCAGGGGTTCTTATAATTCACCCCTCCACTTT
TRBJ2-6 | . | TRBV3-1/TRBV3-2 | . | CASSQDSSGANVLTF | TGTGCCAGCAGCCAAGACAGCTCTGGGGCCAACGTCCTGACTTTC
TRBJ2-3 | few | TRBV11-2 | . | CASSLLGGQGTQYF | TGTGCCAGCAGCTTGCTCGGGGGGCAGGGTACGCAGTATTTT
TRBJ2-3 | . | TRBV14 | . | CASSLGRNRITDTQYF | TGTGCCAGCAGCCTCGGACGGAACAGAATAACAGATACGCAGTATTTT
TRBJ1-5 | once | TRBV9 | . | CASSVHRDGQPQHF | TGTGCCAGCAGCGTACACAGGGACGGCCAGCCCCAGCATTTT
TRBJ2-7 | . | TRBV2 | TRBD1 | CASSEPGQGMSEQYF | TGTGCCAGCAGTGAACCGGGACAGGGGATGTCCGAGCAGTACTTC
TRBJ2-5 | . | TRBV7-2 | . | CASRAPVMETQYF | TGTGCCAGCAGGGCCCCCGTGATGGAGACCCAGTACTTC
TRBJ2-1 | . | TRBV5-6 | . | CASSYVLEPYNEQFF | TGTGCCAGCAGCTACGTTTTGGAACCTTACAATGAGCAGTTCTTC
TRBJ2-2 | . | TRBV6-5 | . | CASSQIGSLGELFF | TGTGCCAGCAGCCAAATCGGCAGTCTCGGGGAGCTGTTTTTT
TRBJ1-5 | . | TRBV5-8 | . | CASSLANNQPQHF | TGTGCCAGCAGCTTGGCGAACAATCAGCCCCAGCATTTT
TRBJ1-1 | . | TRBV7-8 | . | CASSPPEGNTEAFF | TGTGCCAGCAGCCCACCGGAGGGTAACACTGAAGCTTTCTTT
TRBJ1-1 | . | TRBV2 | . | CASSENRHPLIAFF | TGTGCCAGCAGTGAAAATCGGCACCCTCTGATTGCTTTCTTT